This is a list of T cell receptor beta chains from one sample in a study of technical replicates of blood from a handful of donors. Libraries were prepared by immunoSEQ multiplex PCR; TCRdb keeps only in-frame clonotypes and omits some of them. This sample has under 80,000 clones; roughly 97% occur once, and the top ten carry 0.21%. The sample taken for sequencing was T cells isolated from PBMCs. Receptors originate from a human donor in good health. Each CDR3 is given with its conserved first and last residue. The D gene is left open where the match is weak. Clone size is stated in some rows and not others, as once, few, many or a class when expanded.

size	V	J	D	CDR3	DNA
NA	TRBV29-1	TRBJ1-2	TRBD1	CSVGGGQGYGYTF	TGCAGCGTTGGGGGGGGACAGGGCTATGGCTACACCTTC
NA	TRBV30	TRBJ2-5	TRBD2	CAWSPGLASTLETQYF	TGTGCCTGGAGTCCAGGACTAGCCAGTACTTTGGAGACCCAGTACTTC
NA	TRBV4-1	TRBJ2-2	NA	CASSHTEGQANTGELFF	TGCGCCAGCAGCCATACGGAAGGACAAGCGAACACCGGGGAGCTGTTTTTT
NA	TRBV28	TRBJ1-1	NA	CASSLRAIEGLMNTEAFF	TGTGCCAGCAGTTTAAGGGCCATCGAGGGCCTTATGAACACTGAAGCTTTCTTT
NA	TRBV28	TRBJ2-7	TRBD1	CASSSEGADRDEQYF	TGTGCCAGCAGTTCAGAGGGGGCGGATAGGGACGAGCAGTACTTC
once	TRBV5-1	TRBJ1-2	TRBD1	CASSDGTAQYGYTF	TGCGCCAGCAGCGACGGGACAGCCCAATATGGCTACACCTTC
once	TRBV4-1	TRBJ1-4	NA	CASSQAPGTIGGNEKLFF	TGCGCCAGCAGCCAAGCGCCCGGGACGATCGGGGGGAATGAAAAACTGTTTTTT
NA	TRBV30	TRBJ1-2	TRBD1	CAWTPEGALGYTF	TGTGCCTGGACCCCTGAGGGGGCGCTTGGCTACACCTTC
NA	TRBV7-8	TRBJ1-2	TRBD1	CASSLGGQFYGYTF	TGTGCCAGCAGCTTAGGGGGACAGTTCTATGGCTACACCTTC
NA	TRBV9	TRBJ1-3	TRBD1	CASSVRQGYGNTIYF	TGTGCCAGCAGCGTCCGACAGGGGTATGGAAACACCATATATTTT
NA	TRBV2	TRBJ2-1	TRBD2	CASREGLAGGIREQFF	TGTGCCAGCAGGGAGGGTCTAGCGGGGGGCATTAGGGAGCAGTTCTTC
NA	TRBV5-1	TRBJ2-7	NA	CASSPSTGRNYEQYF	TGCGCCAGCAGCCCATCGACAGGGAGGAACTACGAGCAGTACTTC
NA	TRBV15	TRBJ1-5	NA	CATSRDARQPQHF	TGTGCCACCAGCAGAGATGCCAGGCAGCCCCAGCATTTT
NA	TRBV18	TRBJ2-2	TRBD2	CASSQGNSGSVGELFF	TGTGCCAGCTCACAAGGAAATAGCGGGAGTGTCGGGGAGCTGTTTTTT
NA	TRBV7-2	TRBJ1-3	NA	CASSLSVDTIYF	TGTGCCAGCAGCTTGTCGGTAGACACCATATATTTT
NA	TRBV30	TRBJ1-2	TRBD1	CAWSVQGAANGYTF	TGTGCCTGGAGTGTCCAGGGGGCAGCTAATGGCTACACCTTC
once	TRBV11-2	TRBJ2-7	NA	CASSLGGPGTLSGEQYF	TGTGCCAGCAGCTTAGGTGGGCCCGGGACTTTGAGTGGGGAGCAGTACTTC
NA	TRBV5-1	TRBJ1-2	TRBD1	CASSATGTGIYGYTF	TGCGCCAGCAGCGCCACCGGGACAGGGATCTATGGCTACACCTTC
once	TRBV6-5	TRBJ2-7	NA	CASSYNVDKYYEQYF	TGTGCCAGCAGTTACAATGTGGACAAGTACTACGAGCAGTACTTC
NA	TRBV5-1	TRBJ2-1	NA	CASSLGQINNEQFF	TGCGCCAGCAGCTTAGGACAGATTAACAATGAGCAGTTCTTC